The 32 T cell receptor beta chains below come from one sample, sequenced in a study of cytomegalovirus exposure and HLA in healthy donors. Vbeta (60) and Jbeta (13) primers were used in the PCR. Here immunoSEQ multiplex PCR was the method, and the copy in TCRdb shows in-frame clones only, minus some. The sample includes approximately 100,000 clones, 65% to 80% seen only once; the top ten take more than 4.5%. The sequenced sample consisted of PBMCs. These receptors all come from a female donor in good health and CMV-seropositive.

The chain has TRBV5-1 and TRBJ2-7, with 8 bases fitting TRBD1. Per germline, CDR1 SGHRS and CDR2 YFSETQ. J gave up 0 bases and V 1 base, and 6 bases lay outside the gene matches. This CDR3 region has 16 residues. This CDR3 reads CASSLTGTGASYEQYF. The CDR3 nucleotides are TGCGCCAGCAGCTTGACCGGGACAGGAGCCTCCTACGAGCAGTACTTC.

This chain joins TRBV9 and TRBJ1-2, with D possibly TRBD1 on 6 matching bases. The CDR3 has 13 amino acids. V was shortened by 4 bases and J by 5 bases, with 12 bases between the two germline ends. CDR1 SGDLS and CDR2 YYNGEE come from the germline V gene. This CDR3 is CASSRDRLYGYTF. In DNA, the CDR3 is TGTGCCAGCAGCCGAGACAGGCTATATGGCTACACCTTC. Full variable domain (missing parts from reference TRBV9 and TRBJ1-2): DSGVTQTPKHLITATGQRVTLRCSPRSGDLSVYWYQQSLDQGLQFLIQYYNGEERAKGNILERFSAQQFPDLHSELNLSSLELGDSALYFCASSRDRLYGYTFGSGTRLTVV.

This clone was seen once. The gene calls are TRBV27 and TRBJ2-3; the match to TRBD2 covers 10 bases. The CDR3 contains 14 residues. V was clipped by 5 bases and J by 8 bases; unmatched bases: 7. Germline V gene lookup returns CDR1 MNHEY and CDR2 SMNVEV (reference sequence). DNA of the CDR3: TGTGCCAGCAGTCTAGCGGGGGCCGCAGGTACGCAGTATTTT. Protein: CASSLAGAAGTQYF.

This sequence joins TRBV9 and TRBJ1-6; 9 bases match TRBD1. The CDR3 loop spans 20 amino acids. Germline V lookup: CDR1 SGDLS, CDR2 YYNGEE. The V segment lost 2 bases and the J segment 5 bases; nucleotides outside the gene matches: 17. The CDR3 region has the DNA TGTGCCAGCAGCGTGGCCGTAACCGGGACAGGGAATTCCCATAATTCACCCCTCCACTTT. Translated: CASSVAVTGTGNSHNSPLHF.

The chain employs TRBV7-2 and TRBJ1-2; possibly TRBD1 for D (5 bases). CDR1 is SGHTA and CDR2 is FQGNSA in the germline V gene. V was clipped by 5 bases and J by 8 bases, with 15 bases between them. This CDR3 contains 13 residues. The CDR3 nucleotides read TGTGCCAGCAGCCCAGGGTTAGGGCTGGGCTACACCTTC. It codes for CASSPGLGLGYTF.

This chain joins TRBV11-1 and TRBJ2-7; TRBD2 is a possible D gene (5 bases). Trimming cost V 5 bases and J 3 bases, with 11 bases left between them. Germline V gives CDR1 SGHAT, CDR2 FQDESV (reference sequence). The CDR3 runs to 13 residues. CDR3 in DNA: TGTGCCAGCAGCGCCAATCGGGACTACGAGCAGTACTTC. Its translation: CASSANRDYEQYF.

The genes are TRBV10-1 and TRBJ2-2; a possible D gene is TRBD2 (5 bases). V was pared by 4 bases and J by 5 bases, with 8 bases between. Germline V gene data show CDR1 as WNHNN and CDR2 as SYGVQD (reference sequence). This CDR3 comprises 13 residues. Written as DNA, the CDR3 is TGCGCCAGCAGTGGTAGCGTTACCGGGGAGCTGTTTTTT. As protein: CASSGSVTGELFF.

This chain links TRBV27 with TRBJ1-3, with 9 bases fitting TRBD1. The junction had 8 bases not matched to a gene; V was cut back by 5 bases and J by 0 bases. The germline CDR1 and CDR2 sequences are MNHEY and SMNVEV (reference sequence). The CDR3 is 17 amino acids. CDR3 DNA: TGTGCCAGCAGTCCTCGGACAGGGGAGGACTCTGGAAACACCATATATTTT. Translation gives CASSPRTGEDSGNTIYF.

The rearrangement links TRBV28 to TRBJ1-5; a weak D match, TRBD1 (5 bases). Germline loops: CDR1 MDHEN, CDR2 SYDVKM. The V end lost 2 bases, the J end lost 5 bases, and 10 bases lay between the germline ends. The CDR3 consists of 14 residues. The CDR3 protein is CASSLNGGYQPQHF. In nucleotides, the CDR3 is TGTGCCAGCAGTTTAAACGGGGGTTATCAGCCCCAGCATTTT.

The rearrangement joins TRBV11-2 to TRBJ2-1; 9 bases align to TRBD2. The CDR3 has 16 residues. The V and J ends lost 5 bases and 9 bases, in that order; junction bases with no gene match: 14. CDR1 SGHAT and CDR2 FQNNGV come from the germline V gene. The CDR3 DNA reads TGTGCCAGCAGCCCCCCGGGTAGCGGGAGCCTGGGTGAGCAGTTCTTC. It specifies CASSPPGSGSLGEQFF.

This clone came up once. The gene calls are TRBV11-2 and TRBJ2-2; D gene ambiguous. Germline-derived CDR1 and CDR2 are SGHAT and FQNNGV. Trimming took off 5 bases at V and 4 bases at J, with 11 bases between the two ends. The CDR3 loop spans 14 amino acids. The CDR3 DNA reads as TGTGCCAGCAGCCCTTATTCCGGCACCGGGGAGCTGTTTTTT. It specifies CASSPYSGTGELFF.

The rearrangement joins TRBV15 to TRBJ2-1; 8 positions match TRBD1. The CDR3 has 16 amino acids. With V trimmed by 3 bases and J by 7 bases, 11 bases remained unmatched. The germline CDR1 and CDR2 sequences are LNHNV and YYDKDF (reference sequence). The CDR3 DNA follows: TGTGCCACCAGCAGGGGCAAACAGGGGGGTAGAAATGAGCAGTTCTTC. It is translated as CATSRGKQGGRNEQFF.

This chain uses TRBV9 with TRBJ1-2; D might be TRBD1 (6 bases). V was shortened by 0 bases and J by 0 bases, with 9 bases between the two germline ends. The CDR3 has 15 residues. CDR1 and CDR2 (germline): SGDLS, YYNGEE. The CDR3 region is CASSVATGPNYGYTF. CDR3 bases: TGTGCCAGCAGCGTAGCTACAGGGCCTAACTATGGCTACACCTTC.

The chain couples TRBV5-4 to TRBJ1-3, with D perhaps TRBD1 (6 bases). Germline loops: CDR1 SGHNT, CDR2 YYREEE (reference sequence). This CDR3 spans 14 amino acids. Trimming removed 4 bases at V and 1 base at J, with 9 bases between. The CDR3 sequence is CASSADRSGNTIYF. In DNA, the CDR3 is TGTGCCAGCAGCGCGGACAGATCTGGAAACACCATATATTTT.

The V and J genes are TRBV2 and TRBJ2-1, with 8 bases aligning to TRBD2. V shed 4 bases and J 8 bases; nucleotides not matched to a gene: 10. The germline gives CDR1 SNHLY, CDR2 FYNNEI. CDR3 length equals 15 residues. The DNA for the CDR3 is TGTGCCAGCAGTGGTAGCGGTCGGGGGGGGGATGAGCAGTTCTTC. Its translation: CASSGSGRGGDEQFF.

The chain is built from TRBV30 and TRBJ1-2; D uncertain. Germline V CDR1 and CDR2: GTSNPN, SVGIG (reference sequence). With 7 bases removed from V and 4 bases from J, the gap between germline ends came to 10 bases. CDR3 length: 11 residues. CDR3 nucleotide sequence: TGTGCCTCAGCGATCTCCTATGGCTACACCTTC. Encoded protein: CASAISYGYTF.

This clone was observed a handful of times. The chain combines TRBV28 with TRBJ2-1; no definite D call. Germline V gives CDR1 MDHEN, CDR2 SYDVKM. Trimming stripped 1 base from V and 8 bases from J, with 6 bases between. The CDR3 contains 12 residues. The DNA of the CDR3 is TGTGCCAGCAGTTTATCTCTCCATGAGCAGTTCTTC. It codes for CASSLSLHEQFF. Full variable domain (outside the CDR3, taken from reference TRBV28 and TRBJ2-1): DVKVTQSSRYLVKRTGEKVFLECVQDMDHENMFWYRQDPGLGLRLIYFSYDVKMKEKGDIPEGYSVSREKKERFSLILESASTNQTSMYLCASSLSLHEQFFGPGTRLTVL.

This clone occurred a few times. V and J are TRBV4-2 and TRBJ2-7; TRBD1 agrees at 7 bases. With V trimmed by 0 bases and J by 2 bases, 7 bases remained unmatched. The CDR3 consists of 16 residues. Germline CDR1 reads LGHNA; CDR2 reads YNFKEQ. The CDR3 coding sequence is TGTGCCAGCAGCCAAGATCCAGGAACAGGGGCCTACGAGCAGTACTTC. As protein: CASSQDPGTGAYEQYF.

The chain is built from TRBV27 and TRBJ2-1, with 10 bases lining up with TRBD2. Germline-derived CDR1 and CDR2 are MNHEY and SMNVEV (reference sequence). The CDR3 is made up of 16 amino acids. V lost 2 bases to trimming and J lost 3 bases; unmatched junction nucleotides: 4. The CDR3 DNA reads TGTGCCAGCAGTTTAAAGGGACTAGCGTTCTACAATGAGCAGTTCTTC. It translates to CASSLKGLAFYNEQFF.

In nucleotides, the CDR3 is TGTGCCAGCAGCTTAGCATTTTCGGGGGGGAACACTGAAGCTTTCTTT. This codes for CASSLAFSGGNTEAFF. This chain links TRBV5-4 with TRBJ1-1; perhaps TRBD1 as D (5 bases). Germline values: CDR1 SGHNT, CDR2 YYREEE (reference sequence). There are 16 residues in the CDR3. V shed 2 bases and J shed 1 base, with 15 bases lying between them.

The gene calls are TRBV2 and TRBJ2-1; 13 bases map to TRBD2. Germline V lookup: CDR1 SNHLY, CDR2 FYNNEI. J was trimmed by 9 bases and V by 4 bases; bases with no gene match: 6. CDR3 size: 15 residues. The CDR3, as DNA: TGTGCCAGCAGTGCCCGACTAGCGGGAGGATCTGAGCAGTTCTTC. Translation: CASSARLAGGSEQFF.

The chain has TRBV2 and TRBJ2-5; D perhaps matches TRBD1 (6 bases). From germline, CDR1 is SNHLY and CDR2 FYNNEI. Trimming shortened V by 5 bases and J by 4 bases, and 17 bases separated the two germline ends. The CDR3 contains 15 residues. The CDR3 DNA follows: TGTGCCAGCAGTTACCAGGGGTCCGTTCGAGAGACCCAGTACTTC. It is translated as CASSYQGSVRETQYF.

On this clone: Other DNA sequences in this specimen translate into the identical CDR3. V usage is TRBV18 and J usage is TRBJ1-1; no clear D. Germline CDR1 reads KGHSH; CDR2 reads LQKENI. V lost 3 bases and J lost 1, with 6 bases in between. This CDR3 has 13 amino acids. The chain's CDR3 is CASSPGRNTEAFF. The DNA for the CDR3 is TGTGCCAGCTCACCGGGCAGGAACACTGAAGCTTTCTTT.

The rearrangement uses TRBV19 and TRBJ2-5, with 9 positions matching TRBD1. The CDR3 length is 13 residues. CDR1 and CDR2 (germline): LNHDA, SQIVND (reference sequence). Trimming removed 7 bases from V and 4 bases from J; junction bases left unmatched: 4. CDR3 sequence (DNA): TGTGCCAGTAAAACAGGGGGCTCAGAGACCCAGTACTTC. Its protein product is CASKTGGSETQYF.

This chain joins TRBV18 and TRBJ1-2, with 9 bases aligning to TRBD1. The ends lost 6 bases at V and 2 bases at J; junction bases unmatched: 7. This CDR3 region has 15 residues. Germline V CDR1 and CDR2: KGHSH, LQKENI. CDR3 sequence reads: CASSSAGQGNYGYTF. The CDR3 nucleotides are TGTGCCAGCTCCTCCGCGGGACAGGGCAACTATGGCTACACCTTC.

The chain employs TRBV5-8 and TRBJ1-6, with 7 bases fitting TRBD1. The J segment lost 7 bases and the V segment lost 2 bases, leaving 3 bases of the junction unmatched. The CDR3 is 14 amino acids. CDR1 is SGHTS, CDR2 YDEGEE, per germline. The CDR3 bases are TGTGCCAGCAGCTTTGGGACAGCAAATTCACCCCTCCACTTT. The encoded protein is CASSFGTANSPLHF.

This chain uses TRBV9 with TRBJ2-1; a possible D gene is TRBD1 (6 bases). The CDR3 has 17 residues. The V and J ends lost 3 bases and 2 bases respectively, with 18 bases between them. CDR1 is SGDLS, CDR2 YYNGEE, per germline. CDR3 residues: CASSAHPRGEAYNEQFF. In DNA, the CDR3 is TGTGCCAGCAGCGCGCACCCCAGGGGAGAAGCCTACAATGAGCAGTTCTTC.

This clone was counted a single time. The chain couples TRBV7-9 to TRBJ2-7, with D possibly matching TRBD2 (6 bases). V was shortened by 0 bases and J by 5 bases, with 11 bases between the two germline ends. This CDR3 has 14 amino acids. Germline CDR1 is SEHNR and CDR2 is FQNEAQ (reference sequence). The CDR3 bases are TGTGCCAGCAGCTTAGCGGAAACTAGCCACGAGCAGTACTTC. It is translated as CASSLAETSHEQYF.

The V gene is TRBV5-1, the J gene TRBJ2-7, with TRBD2 as a possible D gene (6 bases). Germline V gene sequence: CDR1 SGHRS, CDR2 YFSETQ. With 4 bases removed from V and 2 bases from J, the gap between germline ends came to 13 bases. The CDR3 runs to 14 residues. The CDR3 coding sequence is TGCGCCAGCAGCGTCCGGGACTCAGCCTACGAGCAGTACTTC. Encoded protein: CASSVRDSAYEQYF.

The chain has TRBV5-5 and TRBJ2-1; 7 bases line up with TRBD1. The CDR3 is 15 residues long. J lost 5 bases, V lost 2 bases, and 7 bases had no gene match. The germline V gene encodes CDR1 SGHKS and CDR2 YYEKEE (reference sequence). The CDR3 is CASSFGQGVDNEQFF. CDR3 coding DNA: TGTGCCAGCAGCTTCGGCCAGGGGGTGGACAATGAGCAGTTCTTC.

This sequence joins TRBV6-1 and TRBJ1-5; a weak D match, TRBD1 (6 bases). The CDR3 totals 15 residues. Trimming took 3 bases from V and 6 from J, leaving 15 bases between them. CDR1 is MNHNS and CDR2 is SASEGT in the germline V gene. The CDR3 here is CASSDRYRASQPQHF. Here the CDR3 DNA reads TGTGCCAGCAGTGACAGGTACAGGGCGAGTCAGCCCCAGCATTTT.

The chain recombines TRBV7-6 with TRBJ2-5; possibly TRBD1 for D (5 bases). This CDR3 comprises 14 residues. The germline CDR1 and CDR2 sequences are SGHVS and FNYEAQ. Trimming took 1 base from V and 0 from J, leaving 6 bases between them. CDR3 DNA: TGTGCCAGCAGCTTAGGACAGTACCAAGAGACCCAGTACTTC. It translates to CASSLGQYQETQYF.